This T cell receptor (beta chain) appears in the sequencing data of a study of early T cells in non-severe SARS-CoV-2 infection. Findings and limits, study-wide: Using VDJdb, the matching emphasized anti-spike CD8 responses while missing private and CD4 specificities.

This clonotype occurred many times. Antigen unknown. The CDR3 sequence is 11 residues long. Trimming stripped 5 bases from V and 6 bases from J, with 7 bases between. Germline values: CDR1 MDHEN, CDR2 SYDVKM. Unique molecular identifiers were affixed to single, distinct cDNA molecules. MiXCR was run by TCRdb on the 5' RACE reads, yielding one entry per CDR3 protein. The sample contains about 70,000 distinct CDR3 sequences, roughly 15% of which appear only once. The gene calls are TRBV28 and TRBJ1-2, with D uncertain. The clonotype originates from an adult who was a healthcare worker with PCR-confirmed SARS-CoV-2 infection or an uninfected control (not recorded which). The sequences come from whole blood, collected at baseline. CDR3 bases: TGTGCCAGCAGTGGGGAGGATGGCTACACCTTC. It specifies CASSGEDGYTF.